This TCR beta chain was recorded in a study of CXCR3-negative and CXCR3-positive naive CD8 T cells (dated by TCRdb to about 2019). About the study as a whole: In total, roughly 150 million TRB reads were obtained, or roughly 1.5 +/- 0.3 million reads per library. Diversity and physicochemical repertoire analyses covered around 10 donors pooled from two independent experiments. TRBV-TRBJ cluster analysis included naive subsets from about 5 donors and memory cells from 3 donors. General conclusions and limits of the study: Freshly isolated PBMCs were used for most assays because CXCR3 expression partially decreased after cryopreservation. Surface CD5, linked to self-reactivity in mice, was comparable between naive subsets; TCR interaction strength was therefore also inferred from TRB CDR3 physicochemical properties. Within the same donor, TRBV-TRBJ usage looked similar between naive CXCR3-negative and CXCR3-positive cells, but memory cells had distinct patterns. Both naive subsets had comparably high repertoire diversity, while memory CD8+ T cells had much lower repertoire diversity. TRB CDR3s from CXCR3-positive naive cells showed higher hydrophobicity (lower Kidera factor 4), lower energy, and higher strength and volume indices than CXCR3-negative naive cells.

The CDR3 contains 15 residues, cysteine and phenylalanine counted. The coding DNA is unavailable. Reading the germline V gene (reference sequence) gives CDR1 LNHDA and CDR2 SQIVND. For each CD8+ T cell subset, flow sorting was done in triplicate, and roughly 330,000 cells per subset went directly into RLT lysis buffer. Naive CD8+ T cells were defined stringently as CD45RO-CCR7+CD27+CD95- to exclude memory contaminants. Standard density gradient centrifugation was used to isolate peripheral blood mononuclear cells from buffy coats. A FACSAria III was used to flow-sort naive CD8+ T cells into CXCR3-negative and CXCR3-positive populations. Total RNA was extracted from sorted cells with an RNeasy Mini Kit. Turning to this clonotype: Its antigen is unknown.

TCRdb names NextSeq 550 as the instrument used. The Human TCR Profiling Kit (MiLaboratory) was used to prepare UMI-labeled 5' RACE TRB cDNA libraries. The full amount of extracted RNA was used for cDNA synthesis, and the full amount of resulting cDNA was used for PCR amplification. Libraries were prepared in parallel with an identical number of PCR cycles. As for the authors' bioinformatics: About 54,000 +/- 9,700 unique UMI-labeled TRB cDNA molecules per library were extracted with MIGEC and MiXCR, with at least two reads per UMI required. An average of roughly 40,000 +/- 10,000 functional in-frame TRB CDR3 nucleotide clonotypes without stop codons was found per library. After downsampling to 5000 UMI-labeled TRB molecules per sample, diversity metrics such as normalized Shannon-Wiener and Chao1 were calculated in VDJtools. For the central five CDR3 residues, VDJtools calculated physicochemical properties weighted by clonotype size, namely interaction energy, strength, volume and Kidera factor 4. The reads went through TCRdb reprocessing, and each CDR3 protein sequence gets one entry with no DNA. The V and J calls, along with clone size, are taken from TCRdb and not from the paper's own processing. The table of this sample itemizes fewer than 80,000 distinct CDR3 sequences. Approximately 1.5% of the sample comes from the top ten.

Sequenced material: naive CXCR3- CD8+ T cells from blood. This specimen's cell subset or site label, interpreted: CD45RO-CCR7+CD27+CD95- naive CD8+ T cells lacking CXCR3 (TNR3-). The TCR comes from a human donor in good health. Some clones in this sample may be carry-over from other donors' samples. The receptor chain draws on TRBV19 and TRBJ2-1. The CDR3 loop reads CASSIVHSSYNEQFF.